These T cell receptor beta chains were read from a single sample in a study of early T cells in non-severe SARS-CoV-2 infection. TCRdb called the 5' RACE reads again in MiXCR, with one record for every CDR3 protein. The sample includes around 50,000 distinct CDR3 sequences, about an eighth of them seen just once. Sequencing was performed on whole blood. Source of these receptors: an adult who was a healthcare worker with PCR-confirmed SARS-CoV-2 infection or an uninfected control (not recorded which). Both conserved end residues are part of each CDR3. The D gene is left open where the match is weak. Rows may omit the clone size; those that give it use once, few, many or a size class.

TRBJ2-1	.	many	TRBV27	TGTGCCAGCAGTTTAGGGAATGAGCAGTTCTTC	CASSLGNEQFF
TRBJ1-1	.	.	TRBV4-1	TGCGCCAGCAGCCAAGAGGGGAGTAGAACTGAAGCTTTCTTT	CASSQEGSRTEAFF
TRBJ2-6	.	few	TRBV7-2	TGTGCCAGCAGCTTCGAACCCGAAGGACTCTCTGGGGCCAACGTCCTGACTTTC	CASSFEPEGLSGANVLTF
TRBJ1-1	TRBD1	many	TRBV7-9	TGTGCCAGCAGCTCGACAGGGATGAACACTGAAGCTTTCTTT	CASSSTGMNTEAFF
TRBJ1-4	.	once	TRBV27	TGTGCCAGCAGTTTATCAGGGAATGAAAAACTGTTTTTT	CASSLSGNEKLFF
TRBJ2-5	.	.	TRBV3-1	TGTGCCAGCAGCCGGGGGTCCTATGAGAGGGAGACCCAGTACTTC	CASSRGSYERETQYF
TRBJ2-7	.	few	TRBV28	TGTGCCAGAGTAGGGGGGATTTCCTACGAGCAGTACTTC	CARVGGISYEQYF
TRBJ2-1	TRBD1	.	TRBV11-2	TGTGCCAGCAGCTTACTACAGGGGGGTGAGCAGTTCTTC	CASSLLQGGEQFF
TRBJ2-7	.	.	TRBV11-3	TGTGCCAGCAGCTACCCGCAGGGAGGACGGGAGCAGTACTTC	CASSYPQGGREQYF
TRBJ2-3	.	many	TRBV20-1	TGCAGTGCTAGCGGGCGTCGGCGGCTCACAGATACGCAGTATTTT	CSASGRRRLTDTQYF
TRBJ1-1	TRBD1	many	TRBV3-1	TGTGCCAGCACCGCGACAGGGATGCGCGAGGCTTTCTTT	CASTATGMREAFF
TRBJ1-5	.	many	TRBV27	TGTGCCAGCAGACGGGGCTACAATCAGCCCCAGCATTTT	CASRRGYNQPQHF
TRBJ2-5	TRBD1	many	TRBV4-1	TGCGCCAGCAGCCAGGGGACAGGGCAAGAGACCCAGTACTTC	CASSQGTGQETQYF
TRBJ2-7	TRBD1	few	TRBV7-9	TGTGCCAGCAGCTCAGCAACTTTAGGACAGGGTTACGAGCAGTACTTC	CASSSATLGQGYEQYF
TRBJ2-1	TRBD1	many	TRBV13	TGTGCCAGCAGCTTAGGGACAGGGGGTGGCAATGAGCAGTTCTTC	CASSLGTGGGNEQFF
TRBJ2-1	.	many	TRBV6-4	TGTGCCAGCAGTGAGGACAGCTCCTACAATGAGCAGTTCTTC	CASSEDSSYNEQFF
TRBJ2-1	.	many	TRBV29-1	TGCAGCGGCGCCAGTTACAATGAGCAGTTCTTC	CSGASYNEQFF
TRBJ2-5	TRBD2	few	TRBV7-6	TGTGCCAGCAGCACTAGCGGGAGGCCCCAAGAGACCCAGTACTTC	CASSTSGRPQETQYF
TRBJ1-1	.	.	TRBV6-2/TRBV6-3	TGTGCCAGCAGCTCCCTATTACGTGGGAATGCTGAAGCTTTCTTT	CASSSLLRGNAEAFF
TRBJ2-3	TRBD2	many	TRBV7-3	TGTGCCAGCAGCTTAATCCACCGGGGGGTCACAGATACGCAGTATTTT	CASSLIHRGVTDTQYF
TRBJ2-1	TRBD2	few	TRBV12-3/TRBV12-4	TGTGCCAGCAGTTTATGGGGGGGGTACAATGAGCAGTTCTTC	CASSLWGGYNEQFF
TRBJ1-5	.	many	TRBV6-2/TRBV6-3	TGTGCCAGCAGTTACTCGGGGGGCTCTTATCAGCCCCAGCATTTT	CASSYSGGSYQPQHF
TRBJ1-1	.	.	TRBV11-1	TGTGCCAGCAGCTTACGGTATAACGGACCCATGAACACTGAAGCTTTCTTT	CASSLRYNGPMNTEAFF
TRBJ2-1	.	many	TRBV7-3	TGTGCCAGCAGCAACGGACGCGAGCAGTTCTTC	CASSNGREQFF
TRBJ2-7	.	many	TRBV6-6	TGTGCCAGCAGTTACCCCGACGTTGGAGCTCCCCTGGGCTTC	CASSYPDVGAPLGF
TRBJ2-3	.	few	TRBV19	TGTGCCAGTAGCACCGGGGGTAGGGCGCCGGATACGCAGTATTTT	CASSTGGRAPDTQYF
TRBJ1-3	.	many	TRBV20-1	TGCAGTGCAAGCGCTAGCCCTGGAAACACCATATATTTT	CSASASPGNTIYF
TRBJ2-3	TRBD1	few	TRBV7-2	TGTGCCAACCGCGAGGGGGCCGCAGATACGCAGTATTTT	CANREGAADTQYF
TRBJ1-1	.	.	TRBV29-1	TGCAGCGTTGAAGTGGTGACTGAAGCTTTCTTT	CSVEVVTEAFF